The rows below give T cell receptor beta chains drawn from one sample of a study of T cells in Graves' hyperthyroidism and ophthalmopathy. From the multiplex PCR reads, TCRdb called clonotypes with MiXCR, one entry per CDR3 protein. The sample has about 610,000 distinct CDR3 sequences; approximately 14% are singletons. Sequencing used blood. The receptors stem from a woman aged 40 to 50 with Graves' ophthalmopathy. Both conserved end residues are part of each CDR3. D genes are given only for firm matches. Clone size appears in some rows only: once, few, many, or a class for an expanded clone.

v_call	j_call	clone_size	d_call	cdr3_aa	cdr3_nt
TRBV9	TRBJ1-1	few	-	CASSPQDGRGTEAFF	TGTGCCAGCAGCCCCCAGGATGGCAGGGGAACTGAAGCTTTCTTT
TRBV20-1	TRBJ1-2	-	-	CSARFPDGTGIYGYTF	TGCAGTGCTAGATTCCCAGACGGGACGGGCATTTATGGCTACACCTTC
TRBV6-2/TRBV6-3	TRBJ1-1	many	TRBD1	CASSHLQGDTEAFF	TGTGCCAGCAGCCACCTCCAGGGGGATACTGAAGCTTTCTTT
TRBV14	TRBJ2-7	many	-	CASSRGLWDEQYF	TGTGCCAGCAGCCGGGGCCTTTGGGACGAGCAGTACTTC
TRBV2	TRBJ1-1	many	-	CASHQDMNTEAFF	TGTGCCAGTCACCAGGACATGAACACTGAAGCTTTCTTT
TRBV28	TRBJ2-7	many	TRBD1	CASHSGQGVEQYF	TGTGCCAGCCACTCGGGACAGGGTGTAGAGCAGTACTTC
TRBV11-2	TRBJ1-2	many	-	CASSLEEWEARTYGYTF	TGTGCCAGCAGCTTAGAGGAATGGGAGGCGAGGACCTATGGCTACACCTTC
TRBV27	TRBJ2-7	few	-	CASSKLARDEQYF	TGTGCCAGCAGTAAATTAGCGAGGGACGAGCAGTACTTC
TRBV12-3/TRBV12-4	TRBJ2-7	many	TRBD1	CASSLRPGGSYEQYF	TGTGCCAGCAGTTTAAGGCCAGGGGGTTCCTACGAGCAGTACTTC
TRBV18	TRBJ1-5	many	-	CASSPRSQEDQPQHF	TGTGCCAGCTCACCTCGCTCCCAGGAGGATCAGCCCCAGCATTTT
TRBV20-1	TRBJ1-1	many	-	CSARGGGEAFF	TGCAGTGCTAGAGGGGGGGGCGAAGCTTTCTTT
TRBV29-1	TRBJ2-2	many	TRBD2	CSVEARTSGTGTGELFF	TGCAGCGTTGAAGCACGGACTAGCGGGACGGGCACCGGGGAGCTGTTTTTT
TRBV12-3/TRBV12-4	TRBJ1-2	-	-	CASSRGGDGDGYTF	TGTGCCAGCAGCCGCGGGGGGGACGGGGATGGCTACACCTTC
TRBV3-1	TRBJ2-1	-	TRBD2	CASSLGTSGPSFQFF	TGTGCCAGCAGCCTCGGGACTAGCGGCCCCTCTTTTCAGTTCTTC
TRBV5-1	TRBJ2-5	-	-	CASSSQGSFEETQYF	TGCGCCAGCAGCTCCCAGGGGAGTTTTGAGGAGACCCAGTACTTC
TRBV28	TRBJ2-5	many	TRBD2	CASGRPGLATPQETQYF	TGTGCCAGCGGGCGCCCGGGACTAGCGACGCCCCAAGAGACCCAGTACTTC
TRBV6-5	TRBJ1-6	many	-	CASSYSTVGSPLHF	TGTGCCAGCAGTTACTCGACCGTCGGATCACCCCTCCACTTT
TRBV29-1	TRBJ2-7	many	-	CSAGRSYEQYF	TGCAGCGCCGGGCGTTCCTACGAGCAGTACTTC
TRBV6-1	TRBJ2-2	-	-	CASRAGTGTRELFF	TGTGCCAGCAGGGCCGGGACTGGGACGAGGGAGCTGTTTTTT
TRBV20-1	TRBJ2-7	many	-	CSAKVGTHSYEQYF	TGCAGTGCTAAGGTGGGGACTCACTCCTACGAGCAGTACTTC
TRBV5-1	TRBJ2-7	few	TRBD1	CASSWRQGTSYEQYF	TGCGCCAGCAGCTGGCGACAGGGGACCTCTTACGAGCAGTACTTC
TRBV14	TRBJ2-7	many	TRBD2	CASSHSAGVTYEQYF	TGTGCCAGCAGCCATTCCGCGGGAGTGACCTACGAGCAGTACTTC
TRBV6-2/TRBV6-3	TRBJ2-7	many	-	CASSYIRETVSYEQYF	TGTGCCAGCAGTTATATACGGGAGACTGTCTCCTACGAGCAGTACTTC
TRBV7-9	TRBJ2-7	-	-	CASRLAATYEQYF	TGTGCCAGCAGGCTGGCGGCTACCTACGAGCAGTACTTC
TRBV11-2	TRBJ2-7	many	-	CASSLLGEDEQYF	TGTGCCAGCAGCTTACTAGGGGAGGACGAGCAGTACTTC
TRBV3-1	TRBJ1-1	few	-	CASSQDLGTAMNTEAFF	TGTGCCAGCAGCCAAGATCTGGGGACGGCGATGAACACTGAAGCTTTCTTT
TRBV11-2	TRBJ1-2	many	TRBD1	CASSSGQGRFNYGYTF	TGTGCCAGCAGCTCGGGACAGGGAAGATTTAACTATGGCTACACCTTC
TRBV10-3	TRBJ1-2	many	-	CAIMVGEEDGYTF	TGTGCCATCATGGTCGGGGAAGAGGATGGCTACACCTTC
TRBV7-2	TRBJ2-7	many	TRBD2	CASSLDASGRGVREQYF	TGTGCCAGCAGCTTAGACGCTAGCGGGAGAGGGGTGCGCGAGCAGTACTTC
TRBV6-5	TRBJ2-7	many	-	CASSYRQSSSYEQYF	TGTGCCAGCAGTTACCGACAGTCCAGCTCCTACGAGCAGTACTTC
TRBV11-2	TRBJ1-3	many	-	CASSHAANSGNTIYF	TGTGCCAGCAGCCATGCAGCGAACTCTGGAAACACCATATATTTT
TRBV4-3	TRBJ1-1	many	-	CASSQDLGRTGGAFF	TGCGCCAGCAGCCAAGATCTCGGACGGACCGGGGGAGCTTTCTTT
TRBV29-1	TRBJ2-5	many	-	CSVATGRIETQYF	TGCAGCGTCGCGACAGGGAGGATAGAGACCCAGTACTTC
TRBV7-2	TRBJ1-2	many	TRBD1	CASSQQGQGLVGYTF	TGTGCCAGCAGCCAACAGGGACAGGGGCTCGTAGGCTACACCTTC
TRBV7-2	TRBJ1-2	-	-	CASSFEMGNYGYTF	TGTGCCAGCAGCTTCGAGATGGGGAACTATGGCTACACCTTC
TRBV11-2	TRBJ2-7	-	-	CASSLVIGQGPTYEQYF	TGTGCCAGCAGCTTAGTTATTGGGCAGGGCCCAACCTACGAGCAGTACTTC
TRBV12-5	TRBJ2-2	many	TRBD1	CASGLGTGGSLGELFF	TGTGCTAGTGGCCTAGGGACAGGGGGGTCCCTCGGGGAGCTGTTTTTT
TRBV7-3	TRBJ2-5	-	TRBD2	CASSLVGGAVETQYF	TGTGCCAGCAGCTTAGTCGGGGGGGCAGTGGAGACCCAGTACTTC
TRBV5-6	TRBJ2-7	-	TRBD2	CASSLAALAGGLSSYEQYF	TGTGCCAGCAGCTTGGCAGCCCTAGCGGGAGGCCTGAGCTCCTACGAGCAGTACTTC
TRBV7-9	TRBJ1-2	-	-	CASSPPGAPRGYTF	TGTGCCAGCAGCCCGCCTGGGGCCCCGAGGGGCTACACCTTC
TRBV29-1	TRBJ1-5	many	-	CSARVGVDQPQHF	TGCAGCGCCAGGGTGGGGGTAGATCAGCCCCAGCATTTT
TRBV7-3	TRBJ1-1	many	-	CASSLIFAFF	TGTGCCAGCAGCTTAATTTTTGCTTTCTTT
TRBV24-1	TRBJ1-5	many	TRBD1	CATSEQGAGNQPQHF	TGTGCCACCAGTGAACAGGGGGCAGGCAATCAGCCCCAGCATTTT
TRBV7-2	TRBJ2-7	many	TRBD1	CASSPGQESPNKYF	TGTGCCAGCAGCCCGGGACAGGAGAGCCCCAATAAGTACTTC
TRBV29-1	TRBJ1-5	many	-	CSVEEGEGQPQHF	TGCAGCGTTGAAGAGGGGGAGGGACAGCCCCAGCATTTT
TRBV6-5	TRBJ1-1	many	-	CASSRNTEAFF	TGTGCCAGCAGCCGCAACACTGAAGCTTTCTTT
TRBV19	TRBJ2-2	many	-	CASSMAAPPGELFF	TGTGCCAGTAGTATGGCAGCCCCACCCGGGGAGCTGTTTTTT
TRBV20-1	TRBJ1-1	-	-	CSAPILRDTEAFF	TGCAGTGCTCCGATCCTTAGAGACACTGAAGCTTTCTTT
TRBV12-5	TRBJ1-1	-	TRBD1	CASGIGTGAEAFF	TGTGCTAGTGGTATCGGGACAGGGGCTGAAGCTTTCTTT
TRBV2	TRBJ2-7	many	TRBD2	CASNLSGLAGLPYEQYF	TGTGCCAGCAACCTATCGGGACTAGCGGGGTTACCCTACGAGCAGTACTTC
TRBV6-1	TRBJ1-1	many	-	CASTTDGNTEAFF	TGTGCCAGCACTACCGACGGGAACACTGAAGCTTTCTTT
TRBV24-1	TRBJ1-2	many	-	CATSDSDGNYGYTF	TGTGCCACCAGTGATTCTGACGGAAACTATGGCTACACCTTC
TRBV12-3/TRBV12-4	TRBJ2-7	many	TRBD2	CASSKLAYEQYF	TGTGCCAGCAGCAAACTAGCGTACGAGCAGTACTTC
TRBV6-2/TRBV6-3	TRBJ2-2	once	TRBD2	CASRRWTSGRWNTGELFF	TGTGCCAGCAGACGATGGACTAGCGGGAGATGGAACACCGGGGAGCTGTTTTTT
TRBV12-3/TRBV12-4	TRBJ1-5	many	TRBD1	CASSRTGARQPQHF	TGTGCCAGCAGTAGGACAGGGGCACGGCAGCCCCAGCATTTT
TRBV7-6	TRBJ1-2	many	TRBD1	CASSADPGQANYGYTF	TGTGCCAGCAGCGCGGACCCGGGACAGGCTAACTATGGCTACACCTTC
TRBV20-1	TRBJ2-5	many	-	CSVADLGGETQYF	TGCAGTGTCGCGGACCTGGGTGGAGAGACCCAGTACTTC
TRBV20-1	TRBJ2-7	many	-	CSASRDGGMSRMDEQYF	TGCAGTGCTTCCCGGGACGGGGGAATGAGTAGGATGGACGAGCAGTACTTC
TRBV6-2/TRBV6-3	TRBJ2-2	many	-	CASSLPGHHTGELFF	TGTGCCAGCAGTTTACCGGGACATCACACCGGGGAGCTGTTTTTT